The text below deals with one T cell receptor beta chain. Its antigen remains unknown. The data were taken from a study of blood T cells in healthy people across ages. Study results and caveats: Because sorting was not performed, PBMCs prevented conclusive naive versus antigen-experienced comparison.

Individuals who donated were healthy Caucasians from Russia aged roughly 6 to 90. Trimming took off 4 bases at V and 1 base at J, with 17 bases between the two ends. The CDR3 runs 18 residues. The germline gives CDR1 MGHDK, CDR2 SYGVNS. Then a second PCR, running about 6 to 12 cycles, was carried out with a sample-barcoded 5' primer and a J-beta primer mix. TCRdb used MiXCR to reprocess the 5' RACE reads, holding one entry per CDR3 protein. The sample lists approximately 800,000 distinct CDR3 sequences; 58% were seen once. The sample was blood. The origin of this receptor is a man aged 25 to 40 in good health. The chain is built from TRBV25-1 and TRBJ2-6, with D tentatively TRBD1 or TRBD2 (5 bases each). As DNA, the CDR3 is TGTGCCAGCAGTGGAATCGATGGGACCTGGTCTGGGGCCAACGTCCTGACTTTC. Translating gives CASSGIDGTWSGANVLTF.